Presented here are 4 T cell receptor beta chains from one specimen sequenced in a study of blood T cell repertoires in COVID-19 (dated by TCRdb to the early 2020s). The protocol used for the library was the immunoSEQ multiplex PCR assay. TCRdb carries this immuneACCESS record with in-frame sequences only. Its versions omit some clonotypes, under half of them owing to an unresolved V gene in the studies checked, with the rest unexplained. The sample yields 75,000 to 90,000 clones; roughly 91% were counted once. The ten largest account for 1.9% of the sample. Sequenced: peripheral blood. These receptors all come from a woman in her 50s in a cohort sampled during active COVID-19.

This rearrangement joins TRBV20-1 to TRBJ2-1; 13 nucleotides match TRBD2. The germline V gene has CDR1 DFQATT and CDR2 SNEGSKA (reference sequence). The CDR3 has 16 amino acids. With 6 bases clipped from V and 7 bases from J, the junction kept 12 bases outside the gene matches. The CDR3 loop reads CSASSQRLAGGNEQFF. As DNA, the CDR3 is TGCAGTGCCAGTTCTCAACGACTAGCGGGAGGAAATGAGCAGTTCTTC.

This clone came up once. The chain recombines TRBV25-1 with TRBJ2-6, with 8 bases fitting TRBD1. CDR1 is MGHDK, CDR2 SYGVNS, per germline. The V and J ends lost 1 base and 4 bases, in that order; junction bases with no gene match: 9. CDR3 length equals 18 residues. The CDR3 spells CASSELGRGLGGANVLTF. The DNA for the CDR3 is TGTGCCAGCAGTGAATTGGGCAGGGGGCTCGGAGGGGCCAACGTCCTGACTTTC.

This clone occurred a few times. The chain uses TRBV3-1 (or the pseudogene TRBV3-2) and TRBJ1-2, with D maybe TRBD1 (5 bases). Trimming shortened V by 4 bases and J by 3 bases, and 9 bases separated the two germline ends. This CDR3 has 13 amino acids. Germline V gene lookup returns CDR1 LGHDT and CDR2 YNNKEL (reference sequence). CDR3 residues: CASSPRGDYGYTF. The DNA for the CDR3 is TGTGCCAGCAGCCCCCGGGGGGACTATGGCTACACCTTC.

Here the CDR3 DNA reads TGTGCCAGAGAGCGAAACCGGGACAGTTTCTACGAGCAGTACTTC. Protein sequence: CARERNRDSFYEQYF. The chain couples TRBV27 to TRBJ2-7, with TRBD1 matching 7 bases. Per germline, CDR1 MNHEY and CDR2 SMNVEV (reference sequence). V lost 9 bases, J lost 3 bases, and 14 bases stayed unmatched. There are 15 residues in the CDR3.